The 10 T cell receptor beta chains presented below share a single source sample, sequenced in a study of identical twins. TCRdb fed the 5' RACE reads into MiXCR, producing one record per CDR3 protein. The sample lists nearly 650,000 distinct CDR3 sequences, roughly 6.6% occurring once. The sample was also reused in another study, on yellow fever vaccine responses in identical twins.

Sequenced: PBMCs. Receptor source: a woman younger than 30 in good health.

This clonotype was detected a few times. The chain links TRBV5-1 to TRBJ2-4; either TRBD1 or TRBD2 may fit D (6 bases each). The CDR3 runs 14 residues. Germline assignment: CDR1 SGHRS and CDR2 YFSETQ. V lost 4 bases, J lost 4 bases, and 12 bases lay in between. This CDR3 is CASSAEGGKNIQYF. CDR3 sequence (DNA): TGCGCCAGCAGCGCCGAAGGGGGGAAAAACATTCAGTACTTC.

This clonotype has more than one count but fewer than ten. This rearrangement joins TRBV10-3 to TRBJ2-6; unclear D gene. V shed 4 bases and J shed 13 bases, with 14 bases lying between them. The CDR3 length is 13 residues. Per germline, CDR1 ENHRY and CDR2 SYGVKD. The CDR3 loop reads CAISGTWLEVLTF. The CDR3, as DNA: TGTGCCATCAGTGGTACTTGGCTAGAGGTCCTGACTTTC.

This clonotype came up a few times. The V call is TRBV2, the J call TRBJ2-3, with a weak D call TRBD1 (6 bases). Per the germline V gene, CDR1 is SNHLY and CDR2 is FYNNEI. V was shortened by 10 bases and J by 5 bases, with 16 bases between the two germline ends. The CDR3 has 13 amino acids. The CDR3 region is CAMLAGVGDTQYF. The DNA of the CDR3 is TGTGCCATGCTTGCAGGGGTGGGAGATACGCAGTATTTT.

The sample holds many counts of this clonotype. The rearrangement links TRBV24-1 to TRBJ1-2; 8 bases align to TRBD1. J lost 4 bases, V lost 0 bases, and 0 bases had no gene match. The CDR3 runs 14 residues. CDR1 is KGHDR, CDR2 SFDVKD, per germline. The CDR3: CATSDLGQGYGYTF. DNA of the CDR3: TGTGCCACCAGTGATTTGGGACAGGGCTATGGCTACACCTTC.

The gene calls are TRBV28 and TRBJ2-1; weak D call: TRBD2 (5 bases). Germline-derived CDR1 and CDR2 are MDHEN and SYDVKM. The CDR3 totals 13 residues. V lost 7 bases and J 7 bases, leaving 14 bases between the germline ends. CDR3 nucleotides: TGTGCCAGCATACGGACCGGACTGAATGAGCAGTTCTTC. The encoded protein is CASIRTGLNEQFF. Filled out from reference TRBV28 and TRBJ2-1, the complete variable domain reads DVKVTQSSRYLVKRTGEKVFLECVQDMDHENMFWYRQDPGLGLRLIYFSYDVKMKEKGDIPEGYSVSREKKERFSLILESASTNQTSMYLCASIRTGLNEQFFGPGTRLTVL.

This clonotype was seen repeatedly, ten times or more. This chain connects TRBV2 to TRBJ1-2; D gene unclear. Trimming removed 4 bases at V and 2 bases at J, with 8 bases between. Germline CDR1 and CDR2: SNHLY and FYNNEI. This CDR3 is 13 amino acids long. The CDR3 sequence is CASSGTENYGYTF. The CDR3 coding sequence is TGTGCCAGCAGTGGGACGGAGAACTATGGCTACACCTTC.

This clonotype was seen at least ten times. The V and J genes are TRBV7-9 and TRBJ2-1; D tentatively fits TRBD1 or TRBD2 (5 bases each). CDR1 SEHNR and CDR2 FQNEAQ come from the germline V gene (reference sequence). The V and J ends lost 5 bases and 2 bases respectively, with 13 bases between them. The CDR3 sequence is 15 residues long. The CDR3 loop is CASSPRGPTYNEQFF. CDR3 bases: TGTGCCAGCAGCCCCCGGGGCCCCACCTACAATGAGCAGTTCTTC. Full variable domain (remainder filled in from reference TRBV7-9 and TRBJ2-1): DTGVSQNPRHKITKRGQNVTFRCDPISEHNRLYWYRQTLGQGPEFLTYFQNEAQLEKSRLLSDRFSAERPKGSFSTLEIQRTEQGDSAMYLCASSPRGPTYNEQFFGPGTRLTVL.

There are many counts of this clonotype. The chain employs TRBV5-1 and TRBJ2-7; no clear D. CDR3 size: 13 residues. Germline V gene data show CDR1 as SGHRS and CDR2 as YFSETQ. Trimming removed 4 bases at V and 0 bases at J, with 8 bases between. CDR3 in DNA: TGCGCCAGCAGCCCCCTCAGCTCCTACGAGCAGTACTTC. Translation: CASSPLSSYEQYF.

This clonotype was seen at least ten times. V and J are TRBV4-1 and TRBJ2-5; D unclear. V was clipped by 1 base and J by 1 base, with 4 bases between them. The CDR3 loop spans 13 amino acids. Germline CDR1 MGHRA, CDR2 YSYEKL. CDR3 sequence: CASSQVVQETQYF. The CDR3 DNA is TGCGCCAGCAGCCAAGTCGTCCAAGAGACCCAGTACTTC.

The table lists this clonotype with a few counts. V and J are TRBV3-1 and TRBJ1-6; TRBD1 might be the D (5 bases). This CDR3 region has 12 residues. Trimming pared 3 bases from V and 10 bases from J, leaving 7 bases between. CDR1 LGHDT and CDR2 YNNKEL come from the germline V gene (reference sequence). The CDR3 protein is CASSQGPSPLHF. The DNA of the CDR3 is TGTGCCAGCAGCCAGGGGCCCTCACCCCTCCACTTT.